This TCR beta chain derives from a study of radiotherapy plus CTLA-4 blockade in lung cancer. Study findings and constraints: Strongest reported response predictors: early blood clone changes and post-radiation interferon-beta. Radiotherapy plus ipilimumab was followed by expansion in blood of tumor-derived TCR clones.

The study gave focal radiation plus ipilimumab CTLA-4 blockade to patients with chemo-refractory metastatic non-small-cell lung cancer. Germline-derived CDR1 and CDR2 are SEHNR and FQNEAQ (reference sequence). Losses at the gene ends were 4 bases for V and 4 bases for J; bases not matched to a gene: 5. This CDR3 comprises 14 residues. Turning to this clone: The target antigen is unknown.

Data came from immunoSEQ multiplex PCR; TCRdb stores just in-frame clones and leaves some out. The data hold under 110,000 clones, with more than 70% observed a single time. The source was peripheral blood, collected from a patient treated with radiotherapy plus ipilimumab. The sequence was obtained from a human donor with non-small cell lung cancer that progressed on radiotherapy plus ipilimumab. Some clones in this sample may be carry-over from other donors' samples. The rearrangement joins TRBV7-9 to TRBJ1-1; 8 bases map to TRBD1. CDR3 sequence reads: CASSSRQGITEAFF. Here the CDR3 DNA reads TGTGCCAGCAGCTCCCGACAGGGGATCACTGAAGCTTTCTTT. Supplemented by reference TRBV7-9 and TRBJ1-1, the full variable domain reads DTGVSQNPRHKITKRGQNVTFRCDPISEHNRLYWYRQTLGQGPEFLTYFQNEAQLEKSRLLSDRFSAERPKGSFSTLEIQRTEQGDSAMYLCASSSRQGITEAFFGQGTRLTVV.